This T cell receptor (beta chain) was sequenced during a study of early T cells in non-severe SARS-CoV-2 infection. Across the whole study: Chains from this unsorted whole-blood bulk RNA could not be paired. Study-wide findings and caveats: Private and CD4 specificities were missed by VDJdb matching, skewed to anti-spike CD8.

Notes on this clonotype: Its antigen is not identified.

This CDR3 is built from 15 residues. Germline V lookup: CDR1 DFQATT, CDR2 SNEGSKA (reference sequence). Trimming shortened V by 7 bases and J by 3 bases, and 21 bases separated the two germline ends. Researchers tagged individual cDNA molecules with unique molecular identifiers. TCRdb called the 5' RACE reads again in MiXCR, with one record for every CDR3 protein. Among 55,000 to 75,000 distinct CDR3 sequences listed, 12% were seen once. Source material: whole blood. The TCR comes from an adult who was a healthcare worker with PCR-confirmed SARS-CoV-2 infection or an uninfected control (not recorded which). The chain uses TRBV20-1 and TRBJ2-5, with D unresolved. CDR3: CSGRDSGNPKETQYF. The CDR3 bases are TGCAGTGGTAGGGATTCTGGGAACCCTAAAGAGACCCAGTACTTC.